What follows describes a single TCR beta chain. This specimen comes from a study of early stage breast cancer tumors. The overall study: About 70% of the 16 invasive tumors were ER+, PR+ and HER2-.

V lost 0 bases, J lost 8 bases, and 8 bases stayed unmatched. The CDR3 spans 17 residues. Germline-derived CDR1 and CDR2 are MGHDK and SYGVNS. Profiling relied on immunoSEQ multiplex PCR, and the TCRdb table lists in-frame clones only, not all of them. This table holds tens of thousands of clones, 80% to 95% found once. The specimen was blood. V and J are TRBV25-1 and TRBJ1-6; 9 nucleotides line up with TRBD1. The receptor was isolated from a person between 70 and 80 years old with breast cancer. CDR3 nucleotides: TGTGCCAGCAGTGAATATCCGGGACAGGGCATGTATTCACCCCTCCACTTT. Residues: CASSEYPGQGMYSPLHF.